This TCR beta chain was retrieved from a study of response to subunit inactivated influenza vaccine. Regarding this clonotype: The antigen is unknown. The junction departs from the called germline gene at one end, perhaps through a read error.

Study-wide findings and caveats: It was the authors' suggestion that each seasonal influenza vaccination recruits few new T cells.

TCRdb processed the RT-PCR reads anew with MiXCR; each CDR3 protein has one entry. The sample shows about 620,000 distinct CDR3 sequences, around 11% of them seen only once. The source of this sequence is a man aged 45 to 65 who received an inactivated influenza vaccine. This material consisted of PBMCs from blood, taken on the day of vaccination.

CDR3 in DNA: TGCGCCAGCAGCCAAGGCGGGCGGAAAAATTCACTCCTCCACTTT. This codes for CASSQGGRKNSLLHF. The V and J genes are TRBV4-3 and TRBJ1-6, with D uncertain. Per the germline V gene, CDR1 is LGHNA and CDR2 is YSLEER. There are 15 residues in the CDR3.